The clone carrying this T cell receptor beta chain turned up a few times. Its antigen is undetermined. There were TCR beta CDR3 regions amplified from RNA transcripts. Researchers ran a first-round RT-PCR on the TCR CDR3 using the HTBI primer set. TCRdb independently ran MiXCR on the multiplex PCR reads; one entry per CDR3 protein. This sample carries 700,000 or so distinct CDR3 sequences, 13% to 15% of them seen once, and the ten largest clones take around 12%. Cells are PBMCs isolated from about 10 ml of fresh blood. Germline CDR1 SGHNT, CDR2 YENEEA. J was trimmed by 3 bases and V by 5 bases; bases with no gene match: 18. The CDR3 loop spans 19 amino acids. The sample is drawn from a study of T cells in Graves' hyperthyroidism and ophthalmopathy. For the study at large: The blood sample was taken at first diagnosis, before treatment began. Regarding the study as a whole: Model predictions of ophthalmopathy came a median roughly 6.4 months before onset. Through a model of 13 V-J features, ophthalmopathy was separated from stable hyperthyroidism.

Sequencing was done on a sample of blood. The chain joins TRBV11-3 to TRBJ2-3; 9 bases agree with TRBD2. The origin of this receptor is a woman aged 50 to 60 with Graves' ophthalmopathy. The CDR3 loop reads CASSGGSSGSSYWTDTQYF. CDR3 bases: TGTGCCAGCAGCGGAGGGAGTAGCGGGAGCTCTTACTGGACAGATACGCAGTATTTT.